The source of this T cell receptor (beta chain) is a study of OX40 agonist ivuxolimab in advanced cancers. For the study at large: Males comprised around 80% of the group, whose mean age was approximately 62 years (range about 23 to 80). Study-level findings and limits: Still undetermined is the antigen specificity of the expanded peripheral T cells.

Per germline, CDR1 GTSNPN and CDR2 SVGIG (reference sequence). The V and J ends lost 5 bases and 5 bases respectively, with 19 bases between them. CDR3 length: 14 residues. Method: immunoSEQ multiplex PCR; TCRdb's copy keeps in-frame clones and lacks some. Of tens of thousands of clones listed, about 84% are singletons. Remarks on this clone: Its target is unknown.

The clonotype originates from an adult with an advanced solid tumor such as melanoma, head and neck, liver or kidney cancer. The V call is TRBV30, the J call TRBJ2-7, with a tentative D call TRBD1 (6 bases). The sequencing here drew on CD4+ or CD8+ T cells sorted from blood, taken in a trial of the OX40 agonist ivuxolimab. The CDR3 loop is CAWARQVGSDEQYF. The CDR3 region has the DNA TGTGCCTGGGCAAGACAGGTTGGGTCCGACGAGCAGTACTTC.